These 22 T cell receptor beta chains share one sample of origin, sequenced in a study of blood T cell repertoires in COVID-19. Clones were sequenced by immunoSEQ multiplex PCR, and TCRdb holds only the in-frame ones, with some missing. The sample records over 65,000 clones, roughly 80% being singletons. Sequenced sample: peripheral blood. The receptors come from a man of 80 years or more with active or convalescent COVID-19.

This clone showed up just once. V usage is TRBV6-1 and J usage is TRBJ1-5; a possible D gene is TRBD1 (6 bases). With 3 bases removed from V and 2 bases from J, the gap between germline ends came to 17 bases. There are 17 residues in the CDR3. Germline V CDR1 and CDR2: MNHNS, SASEGT. The CDR3 DNA follows: TGTGCCAGCAGTGACCACTACAGGGTTGCTGGCAATCAGCCCCAGCATTTT. Residues: CASSDHYRVAGNQPQHF.

The chain recombines TRBV3-1 (or the pseudogene TRBV3-2) with TRBJ1-2; the match to TRBD1 covers 12 bases. CDR3 size: 18 residues. Germline V gene data show CDR1 as LGHDT and CDR2 as YNNKEL (reference sequence). Trimming cost V 0 bases and J 4 bases; bases outside gene matches: 9. CDR3 nucleotide sequence: TGTGCCAGCAGCCAAGAGAGGGACAGGGGGCGGATAGGCTATGGCTACACCTTC. Amino acid sequence: CASSQERDRGRIGYGYTF.

V is TRBV5-1 and J is TRBJ2-2, with 8 positions matching TRBD1. The CDR3 length is 17 residues. The germline V gene has CDR1 SGHRS and CDR2 YFSETQ. The junction had 9 bases not matched to a gene; V was cut back by 0 bases and J by 5 bases. The CDR3, as DNA: TGCGCCAGCAGCTTGGTTCAGGGGGCAATAGGGACCGGGGAGCTGTTTTTT. Translated: CASSLVQGAIGTGELFF.

The chain has TRBV6-2 or TRBV6-3 and TRBJ2-7; TRBD2 is a possible D gene (6 bases). The CDR3 consists of 15 residues. V dropped 6 bases and J dropped 5 bases, with 20 bases sitting between them. Germline V CDR1 and CDR2: MNHEY, SVGEGT. This chain's CDR3 is CASSPGGSLIHEQYV. CDR3 DNA: TGTGCCAGCAGCCCAGGAGGGTCCCTTATCCACGAGCAGTACGTC.

This clone was seen a handful of times. This chain uses TRBV6-2 or TRBV6-3 with TRBJ2-7; weak D call: TRBD1 (6 bases). In germline, CDR1 is MNHEY, CDR2 SVGEGT. The CDR3 is 13 amino acids. The V end was cut by 5 bases, the J end by 7 bases, with 15 bases between. The CDR3 region has the DNA TGTGCCAGCAGTCTCTCGGCAGGGGTAGAGCAGTACGTC. This sequence encodes CASSLSAGVEQYV.

The chain joins TRBV2 to TRBJ2-5; 14 positions agree with TRBD2. The CDR3 has 14 residues. Germline trimming cut 6 bases from V and 4 bases from J; bases unmatched to any gene: 1. Germline lookup yields CDR1 SNHLY and CDR2 FYNNEI. The CDR3 DNA sequence: TGTGCCAGCAGCGGACTAGCGGGGGGAGAGACCCAGTACTTC. This sequence encodes CASSGLAGGETQYF.

Points on this clone: The identical CDR3 is also encoded by other nucleotide sequences in the sample. The chain joins TRBV18 to TRBJ1-1, with TRBD1 identical over 10 bases. V lost 5 bases and J lost 5; bases outside the gene matches: 5. Germline loops: CDR1 KGHSH, CDR2 LQKENI. This CDR3 comprises 14 residues. The CDR3 sequence: CASSSGQGGTEAFF. The CDR3 DNA sequence: TGTGCCAGCTCATCCGGACAGGGGGGGACTGAAGCTTTCTTT.

The chain uses TRBV4-2 and TRBJ2-5; TRBD1 matches 8 bases. There are 15 residues in the CDR3. Germline assignment: CDR1 LGHNA and CDR2 YNFKEQ. J lost 5 bases, V lost 5 bases, and 10 bases had no gene match. Here the CDR3 reads CASSARATGEETQYF. CDR3 nucleotide sequence: TGTGCCAGCAGCGCCCGTGCGACAGGGGAGGAGACCCAGTACTTC.

V is TRBV24-1 and J is TRBJ2-1; 12 bases line up with TRBD2. The germline V gene encodes CDR1 KGHDR and CDR2 SFDVKD. CDR3 size: 17 residues. V lost 4 bases and J lost 3; bases outside the gene matches: 6. The CDR3 protein is CATSDSSGRGVYNEQFF. The DNA for the CDR3 is TGTGCCACCAGTGACTCTAGCGGGAGGGGGGTCTACAATGAGCAGTTCTTC.

The rearrangement uses TRBV2 and TRBJ1-6; tentative D call: TRBD1 (5 bases). The CDR3 extends over 16 amino acids. Trimming cost V 6 bases and J 11 bases, with 23 bases left between them. Germline V lookup: CDR1 SNHLY, CDR2 FYNNEI. Here the CDR3 DNA reads TGTGCCAGCAGGACGGGGGACGCAGGGCGTCGTGCACCCCTCCACTTT. Translated: CASRTGDAGRRAPLHF.

V and J are TRBV5-1 and TRBJ1-2; D is unclear. The ends were cut back, 0 bases at V and 4 bases at J, with 4 bases in the middle. Germline V gene lookup returns CDR1 SGHRS and CDR2 YFSETQ. This CDR3 has 12 amino acids. In DNA, the CDR3 is TGCGCCAGCAGCTTGGCAGGCTATGGCTACACCTTC. Amino acid sequence: CASSLAGYGYTF.

This rearrangement joins TRBV21-1 to TRBJ1-1. TRBV21-1 is an annotated pseudogene. The CDR3 length is 17 residues. The CDR3 protein is CASSSRIHQGRGTEAFF. CDR3 DNA sequence: TGTGCCAGCAGCAGCCGGATCCACCAAGGACGGGGCACTGAAGCTTTCTTT.

J is TRBJ1-1 and V is TRBV9, with D hard to call. Per germline, CDR1 SGDLS and CDR2 YYNGEE. V was clipped by 0 bases and J by 10 bases, with 13 bases between them. The CDR3 length is 13 residues. CDR3 nucleotide sequence: TGTGCCAGCAGCGTAGGGGCCCAAAGTTCAGCTTTCTTT. Its translation is CASSVGAQSSAFF.

This chain connects TRBV30 to TRBJ1-1, with D unclear. The CDR3 contains 11 residues. The V and J ends lost 6 bases and 3 bases respectively, with 8 bases between them. CDR1 and CDR2 from the germline V gene are GTSNPN and SVGIG (reference sequence). CDR3 residues: CACKRYTEAFF. In DNA, the CDR3 is TGTGCCTGCAAACGGTACACTGAAGCTTTCTTT.

The V gene is TRBV7-9, the J gene TRBJ1-1, with TRBD1 matching 10 bases. The CDR3 consists of 15 residues. CDR1 SEHNR and CDR2 FQNEAQ come from the germline V gene (reference sequence). Germline trimming cut 3 bases from V and 6 bases from J; bases unmatched to any gene: 7. The CDR3 DNA reads as TGTGCCAGCAGCTTCCCGGGACAGGGGTTTTCTGAAGCTTTCTTT. It encodes CASSFPGQGFSEAFF.

V is TRBV2 and J is TRBJ1-4; 7 nucleotides match TRBD1. The length of the CDR3 is 14 residues. J was trimmed by 5 bases and V by 5 bases; bases with no gene match: 5. Germline lookup yields CDR1 SNHLY and CDR2 FYNNEI. This chain's CDR3 is CASSNRGMNEKLFF. The CDR3 DNA is TGTGCCAGCAGTAACAGGGGAATGAATGAAAAACTGTTTTTT.

In DNA, the CDR3 is TGTGCCAGTAGTCTCGAGGTGGCTAGCGGAGAAGCGGATACGCAGTATTTT. This translates into CASSLEVASGEADTQYF. This sequence joins TRBV19 and TRBJ2-3, with 7 nucleotides matching TRBD2. Germline loops: CDR1 LNHDA, CDR2 SQIVND (reference sequence). Losses at the gene ends were 5 bases for V and 6 bases for J; bases not matched to a gene: 17. The CDR3 length is 17 residues.

The chain employs TRBV25-1 and TRBJ1-3; possible D gene TRBD1, 6 bases. Per germline, CDR1 MGHDK and CDR2 SYGVNS. V lost 4 bases to trimming and J lost 4 bases, with 11 bases between them. This CDR3 has 14 amino acids. Written as DNA, the CDR3 is TGTGCCAGCAGTGTGGACAGTCGGGGAAACACCATATATTTT. Its protein product is CASSVDSRGNTIYF.

This sequence joins TRBV7-2 and TRBJ2-3; unclear D gene. The CDR3 is 15 amino acids. V lost 3 bases, J lost 0 bases, and 10 bases lay in between. CDR1 SGHTA and CDR2 FQGNSA come from the germline V gene. The CDR3 here is CASSFSYQSTDTQYF. CDR3 nucleotide sequence: TGTGCCAGCAGCTTTTCATACCAGAGCACAGATACGCAGTATTTT.

This sequence joins TRBV6-6 and TRBJ1-2, with a tentative D call TRBD1 (5 bases). V was shortened by 2 bases and J by 4 bases, with 8 bases between the two germline ends. Germline V CDR1 and CDR2: MNHNY, SVGAGI (reference sequence). The CDR3 runs 13 residues. The CDR3 nucleotides are TGTGCCAGCAGTTACGCGGGGGTCTATGGCTACACCTTC. Protein product: CASSYAGVYGYTF.

The V gene is TRBV13, the J gene TRBJ2-3; possibly TRBD2 for D (6 bases). The CDR3 consists of 17 residues. Per germline, CDR1 PRHDT and CDR2 FYEKMQ (reference sequence). V shed 3 bases and J shed 2 bases, with 18 bases lying between them. The CDR3 spells CASSLGHSGTYTDTQYF. CDR3 in DNA: TGTGCCAGCAGCTTGGGGCATAGCGGAACTTACACAGATACGCAGTATTTT.

This clone was counted a few times. The gene calls are TRBV6-6 and TRBJ1-2; 10 bases are shared with TRBD1. Trimming at V came to 6 bases and at J to 7 bases, leaving 8 bases not matched to a gene. The V gene's germline CDR1 is MNHNY and CDR2 SVGAGI (reference sequence). This CDR3 is built from 14 residues. In DNA form, the CDR3 reads TGTGCCAGCAGAGAGGGACAGGGGCGAGGTGGCTACACCTTC. This sequence encodes CASREGQGRGGYTF.